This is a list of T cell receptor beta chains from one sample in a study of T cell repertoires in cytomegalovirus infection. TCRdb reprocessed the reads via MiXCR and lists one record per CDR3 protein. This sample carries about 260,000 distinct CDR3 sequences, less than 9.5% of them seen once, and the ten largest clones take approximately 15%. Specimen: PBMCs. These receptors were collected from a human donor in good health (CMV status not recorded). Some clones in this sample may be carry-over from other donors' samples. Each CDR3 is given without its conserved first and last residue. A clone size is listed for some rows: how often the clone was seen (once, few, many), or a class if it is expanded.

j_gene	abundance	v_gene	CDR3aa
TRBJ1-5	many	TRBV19	ASKDGGGPSNQPQH
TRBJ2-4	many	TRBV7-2	ASSLTSVSFQY
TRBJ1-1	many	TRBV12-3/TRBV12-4	ASSLGMGGTEAF
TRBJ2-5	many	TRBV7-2	ASRKGGGAETQY
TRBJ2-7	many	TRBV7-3	ASSLSSGTDYEQY
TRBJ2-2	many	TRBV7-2	ASSRRPPRDRDSGELF
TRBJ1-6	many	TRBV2	ASTRGNSPLH
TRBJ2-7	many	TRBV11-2	ASSYSGAIPSYEQY
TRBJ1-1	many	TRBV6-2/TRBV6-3	ASSYRGGGEAF
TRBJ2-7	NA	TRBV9	ASSVGVDSHYEQY
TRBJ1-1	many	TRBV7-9	ASSFSGGVDLAF
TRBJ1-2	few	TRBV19	ASSIILGPYHGYT
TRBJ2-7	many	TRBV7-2	ASSLMLSEQY
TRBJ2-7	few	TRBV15	ATSRDALFGEQY
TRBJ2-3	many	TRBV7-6	ASSSRDRGYSGTQY
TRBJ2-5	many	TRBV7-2	ASSLMGQETQY
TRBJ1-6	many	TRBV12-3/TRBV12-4	ASSGASSPLH
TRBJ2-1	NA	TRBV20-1	SARGASGRVNEQF
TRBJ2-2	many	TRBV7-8	ASSFTGSGELF
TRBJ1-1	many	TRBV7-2	ASSAGDRRNTEAF
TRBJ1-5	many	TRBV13	ASSRGTNQPQH
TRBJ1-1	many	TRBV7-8	ASSLSRTGVTEAF
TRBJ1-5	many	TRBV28	ASSPPPFNQPQH
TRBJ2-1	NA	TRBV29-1	SVAIGGAGYNEQF
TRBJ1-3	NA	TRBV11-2	ATGGTGVDGNTIY
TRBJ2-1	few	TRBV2	ASSGTGVSYNEQF
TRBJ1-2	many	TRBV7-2	ASRTTGSGGYT
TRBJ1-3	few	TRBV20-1	SATPSSTSGNTIY
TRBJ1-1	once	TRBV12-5	ASGLDSGVGANTEAF
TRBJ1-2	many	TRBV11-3	ASSLRRTGGSGFGYT
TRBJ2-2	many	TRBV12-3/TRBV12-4	ASGGGQGMAGELF
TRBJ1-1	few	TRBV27	ASSWAMNTEAF
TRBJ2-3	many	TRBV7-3	ASSSGQGTDTQY
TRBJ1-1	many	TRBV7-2	ASSLTTLNTEAF
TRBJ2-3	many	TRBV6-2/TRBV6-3	ASSYMGQGQY
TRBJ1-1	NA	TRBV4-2	ASSPDWGGGLNTEAF
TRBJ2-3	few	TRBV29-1	SVTSGGALRTDTQY
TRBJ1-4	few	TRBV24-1	ATSDFSGQSEKLF
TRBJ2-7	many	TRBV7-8	ASSLKAGATYEQY
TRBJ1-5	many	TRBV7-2	ASSLKWGEGQPQH
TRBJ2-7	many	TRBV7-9	ASSFGTGGEQY
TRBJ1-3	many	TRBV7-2	ASSLPPGGSQNTIY
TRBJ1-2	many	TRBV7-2	ASSLDNRGRSGYT
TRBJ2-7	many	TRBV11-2	ASSLVGSAYEQY
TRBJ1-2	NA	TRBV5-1	ASSRTGDYGYT